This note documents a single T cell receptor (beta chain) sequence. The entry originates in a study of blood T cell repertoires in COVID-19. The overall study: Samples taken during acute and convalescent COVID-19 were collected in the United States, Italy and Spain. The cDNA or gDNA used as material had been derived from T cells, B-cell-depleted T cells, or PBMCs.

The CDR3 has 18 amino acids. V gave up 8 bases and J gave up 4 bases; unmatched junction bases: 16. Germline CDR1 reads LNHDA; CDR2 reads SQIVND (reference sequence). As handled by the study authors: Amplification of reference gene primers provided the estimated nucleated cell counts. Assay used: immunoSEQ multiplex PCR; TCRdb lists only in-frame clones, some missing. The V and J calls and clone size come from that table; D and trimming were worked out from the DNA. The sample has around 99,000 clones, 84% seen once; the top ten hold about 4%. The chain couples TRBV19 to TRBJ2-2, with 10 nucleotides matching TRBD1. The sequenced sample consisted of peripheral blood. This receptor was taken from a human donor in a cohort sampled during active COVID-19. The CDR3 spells CASRYWDRGRVSTGELFF. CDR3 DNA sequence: TGTGCCAGTCGATACTGGGACAGGGGACGTGTGAGCACCGGGGAGCTGTTTTTT.